This paragraph reports one T cell receptor beta chain. What it binds is unknown. Sequenced by immunoSEQ multiplex PCR; TCRdb stores in-frame clones only, minus some. There are about 45,000 clones in the sample; more than 70% occur only once, and around 1.1% lies in the top ten. Germline CDR1 is MNHNY and CDR2 is SVGAGI (reference sequence). Trimming removed 4 bases at V and 0 bases at J, with 7 bases between. The CDR3 is 14 residues long. This sample is drawn from a study of OX40 agonist ivuxolimab in advanced cancers. Findings and limits, study-wide: Antigen specificity remained undetermined for the expanded peripheral T cells. The average count of expanded clones was higher among CD8+ T cells than among CD4+.

The V and J genes are TRBV6-6 and TRBJ2-1, with D uncertain. The TCR sequence derives from an adult with an advanced solid tumor such as melanoma, head and neck, liver or kidney cancer. This specimen was CD4+ or CD8+ T cells sorted from blood, taken in a trial of the OX40 agonist ivuxolimab. DNA of the CDR3: TGTGCCAGCAGTTCCCCAAGCTCCTACAATGAGCAGTTCTTC. Its protein is CASSSPSSYNEQFF.